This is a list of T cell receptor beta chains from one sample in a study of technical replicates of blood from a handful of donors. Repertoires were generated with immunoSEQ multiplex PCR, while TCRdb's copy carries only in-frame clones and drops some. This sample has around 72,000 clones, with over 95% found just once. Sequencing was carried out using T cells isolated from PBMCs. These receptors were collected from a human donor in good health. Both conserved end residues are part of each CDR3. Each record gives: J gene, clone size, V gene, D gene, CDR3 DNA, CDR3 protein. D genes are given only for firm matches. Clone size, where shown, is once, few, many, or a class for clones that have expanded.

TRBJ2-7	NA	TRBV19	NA	TGTGCCAGTAGTATGGGGTTCGGAAGGGAGTATGACTACGAGCAGTACTTC	CASSMGFGREYDYEQYF
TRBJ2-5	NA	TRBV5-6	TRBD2	TGTGCCAGCAGCTTGTTGGGACTAGCGGAAGAGACCCAGTACTTC	CASSLLGLAEETQYF
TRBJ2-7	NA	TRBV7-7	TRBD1	TGTGCCAGCAGCTTGGGGACAGGGTCTGCCTACGAGCAGTACTTC	CASSLGTGSAYEQYF
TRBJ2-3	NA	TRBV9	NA	TGTGCCAGCGGTTTTTATTCGGGATTAGATACGCAGTATTTT	CASGFYSGLDTQYF
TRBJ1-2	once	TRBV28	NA	TGTGCCAGCAGTTCGGTCGGAGTTCCCCACTTC	CASSSVGVPHF
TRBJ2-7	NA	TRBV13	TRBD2	TGTGCCAGCAGCTTCTTTAGCGGGAGTGCCTACGAGCAGTACTTC	CASSFFSGSAYEQYF
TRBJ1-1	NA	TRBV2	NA	TGTGCCAGCAGTTGGGGGGTGTCTGAAGCTTTCTTT	CASSWGVSEAFF
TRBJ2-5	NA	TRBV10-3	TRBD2	TGTGCCGTCTCCGTTTTACTAGCGCCCCAAGAGACCCAGTACTTC	CAVSVLLAPQETQYF
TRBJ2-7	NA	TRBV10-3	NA	TGTGCCATCAGTCCCTCTAGCTTGCGGGTGGGGTACGAGCAGTACTTC	CAISPSSLRVGYEQYF
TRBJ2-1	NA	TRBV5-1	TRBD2	TGCGCCAGCAGCTTTGGGACTAGCGGGACTCGGGAGCAGTTCTTC	CASSFGTSGTREQFF
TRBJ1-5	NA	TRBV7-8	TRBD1	TGTGCCACCCTGACAGGGTATAATCAGCCCCAGCATTTT	CATLTGYNQPQHF
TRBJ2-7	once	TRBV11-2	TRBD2	TGTGCCAGCAGCTTAGAGACTAGCGGGAGTTACGAGCAGTACTTC	CASSLETSGSYEQYF
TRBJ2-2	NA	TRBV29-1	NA	TGCAGCGTAGCGCCTCAGGGTTACGGTCCCACCGGGGAGCTGTTTTTT	CSVAPQGYGPTGELFF
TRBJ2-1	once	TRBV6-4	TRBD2	TGTGCCAGCAGTGGGATTAGCGGGGGGGAGCAGTTCTTC	CASSGISGGEQFF
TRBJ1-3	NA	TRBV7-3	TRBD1	TGTGCCAGCAGCGTTGACAGGGGACCTGGAAACACCATATATTTT	CASSVDRGPGNTIYF
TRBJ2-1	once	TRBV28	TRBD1	TGTGCCAGCAGTTTTTGGGAAGCCCTAGGGGGCGGACAGTTCTTC	CASSFWEALGGGQFF
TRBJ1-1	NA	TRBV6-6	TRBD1	TGTGCCAGCAGACCCGGGACAGAGAACACTGAAGCTTTCTTT	CASRPGTENTEAFF
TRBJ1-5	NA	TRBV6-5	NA	TGTGCCAGCACCCCCATTAGGGGCCGCAATCAGCCCCAGCATTTT	CASTPIRGRNQPQHF
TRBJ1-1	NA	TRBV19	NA	TGTGCCGCCAGGAATCGCATGAACACTGAAGCTTTCTTT	CAARNRMNTEAFF
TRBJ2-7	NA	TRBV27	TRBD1	TGTGCCAGCAGTTTATCGGGACAGGGGCCCGGCGAGCAGTACTTC	CASSLSGQGPGEQYF
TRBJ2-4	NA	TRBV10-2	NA	TGCGCCAGCAGTGAGCCGGGGGGCGAAAACATTCAGTACTTC	CASSEPGGENIQYF
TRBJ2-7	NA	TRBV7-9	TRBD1	TGTGCCAGCAGCTCCGGGACAGGGTTTTCCGAGCAGTACTTC	CASSSGTGFSEQYF
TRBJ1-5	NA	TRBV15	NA	TGTGCCACCAGCAGAGGGCAACACAGCAATCAGCCCCAGCATTTT	CATSRGQHSNQPQHF